The 16 T cell receptor beta chains below come from one sample, sequenced in a study of human T cells and chemical hapten exposure. TCRdb used MiXCR to reprocess the RACE reads, holding one entry per CDR3 protein. The data show fewer than 55,000 distinct CDR3 sequences, 9.9% seen once. Indicated time point: patch test 3, about 24 weeks after DPC sensitization. Treatment in this sample: therapeutic diphenylcyclopropenone sensitization with weekly scalp DPC. Here the sequenced sample was whole blood, taken in connection with sensitization to the hapten diphenylcyclopropenone (DPC). All receptors come from a woman between 35 and 50 years old with alopecia areata. Some clones in this sample may be carry-over from other donors' samples.

This clonotype was seen a few times. The chain combines TRBV7-3 with TRBJ2-5; D is unresolved. V dropped 7 bases and J dropped 4 bases, with 19 bases sitting between them. Germline CDR1 SGHTA, CDR2 FQGTGA. The CDR3 length is 15 residues. The CDR3 reads CASTIRQRVGETQYF. DNA of the CDR3: TGTGCCAGCACCATTAGACAAAGGGTAGGAGAGACCCAGTACTTC.

The sample holds a few counts of this clonotype. The chain couples TRBV2 to TRBJ2-5, with D maybe TRBD1 (6 bases). CDR1 and CDR2 from the germline V gene are SNHLY and FYNNEI. This CDR3 spans 14 amino acids. V dropped 5 bases and J dropped 2 bases, with 12 bases sitting between them. CDR3 sequence reads: CASSPDRFQETQYF. The CDR3 nucleotides are TGTGCCAGCAGTCCTGACAGGTTTCAAGAGACCCAGTACTTC.

In this sample, this clonotype turned up many times. The chain is built from TRBV5-5 and TRBJ1-5; no clear D gene. Trimming cost V 5 bases and J 1 base, with 10 bases left between them. Per the germline V gene, CDR1 is SGHKS and CDR2 is YYEKEE (reference sequence). This CDR3 comprises 14 residues. CDR3 sequence: CASSRGQSNQPQHF. The CDR3 DNA reads TGTGCCAGCAGTCGTGGGCAGAGCAATCAGCCCCAGCATTTT.

Ten or more counts support this clonotype. CDR3 residues: CSAAGQGAYEQYF. The CDR3 DNA is TGCAGTGCTGCCGGACAGGGGGCCTACGAGCAGTACTTC. J is TRBJ2-7 and V is TRBV20-1, with 10 bases fitting TRBD1. V dropped 5 bases and J dropped 2; count of bases not matched to a gene: 3. CDR3 length equals 13 residues. Germline V CDR1 and CDR2: DFQATT, SNEGSKA (reference sequence).

The J gene is TRBJ1-1, the V gene TRBV25-1, with no clear D. Germline loops: CDR1 MGHDK, CDR2 SYGVNS. The CDR3 has 14 amino acids. V lost 6 bases to trimming and J lost 1 base, with 12 bases between them. CDR3 sequence reads: CASSLTGRNTEAFF. CDR3 DNA: TGTGCCAGCAGCCTAACCGGGCGGAACACTGAAGCTTTCTTT. The complete variable domain, with remaining parts taken from reference TRBV25-1 and TRBJ1-1, reads EADIYQTPRYLVIGTGKKITLECSQTMGHDKMYWYQQDPGMELHLIHYSYGVNSTEKGDLSSESTVSRIRTEHFPLTLESARPSHTSQYLCASSLTGRNTEAFFGQGTRLTVV.

The chain combines TRBV5-1 with TRBJ2-7, with D possibly being TRBD1 or TRBD2 (5 bases each). Germline V gene data show CDR1 as SGHRS and CDR2 as YFSETQ. V was cut by 4 bases and J by 3 bases, with 11 bases left in between. The CDR3 is made up of 13 amino acids. Here the CDR3 reads CASSTGRIYEQYF. The DNA of the CDR3 is TGCGCCAGCAGCACGGGACGGATCTACGAGCAGTACTTC. Supplemented by reference TRBV5-1 and TRBJ2-7, the full variable domain reads KAGVTQTPRYLIKTRGQQVTLSCSPISGHRSVSWYQQTPGQGLQFLFEYFSETQRNKGNFPGRFSGRQFSNSRSEMNVSTLELGDSALYLCASSTGRIYEQYFGPGTRLTVT.

This clonotype occurred a few times. The chain links TRBV4-1 to TRBJ2-1; 14 bases match TRBD2. The CDR3 is made up of 17 amino acids. CDR1 and CDR2 (germline): MGHRA, YSYEKL. Germline trimming cut 3 bases from V and 6 bases from J; bases unmatched to any gene: 7. CDR3 amino acids: CASSQGTSGGLGNEQFF. CDR3 nucleotide sequence: TGCGCCAGCAGCCAGGGGACTAGCGGGGGACTCGGCAATGAGCAGTTCTTC.

The sample holds many counts of this clonotype. V is TRBV6-2 or TRBV6-3 and J is TRBJ1-5; 8 positions match TRBD1. The germline CDR1 and CDR2 sequences are MNHEY and SVGEGT. The V gene end was trimmed by 6 bases and the J gene end by 1 base; junction bases not matched to a gene: 5. The CDR3 has 15 amino acids. CDR3 residues: CASRSGQGSNQPQHF. CDR3 DNA sequence: TGTGCCAGCAGGAGCGGACAGGGAAGCAATCAGCCCCAGCATTTT.

This chain links TRBV3-1 with TRBJ2-2; a possible D gene is TRBD2 (6 bases). The V end lost 7 bases, the J end lost 4 bases, and 22 bases lay between the germline ends. The CDR3 loop spans 17 amino acids. Germline loops: CDR1 LGHDT, CDR2 YNNKEL (reference sequence). CDR3 bases: TGTGCCAGCACTGAAAACGGGGAGGAAAAAGTCACCGGGGAGCTGTTTTTT. This sequence encodes CASTENGEEKVTGELFF. The whole variable domain, filled in from reference TRBV3-1 and TRBJ2-2, reads DTAVSQTPKYLVTQMGNDKSIKCEQNLGHDTMYWYKQDSKKFLKIMFSYNNKELIINETVPNRFSPKSPDKAHLNLHINSLELGDSAVYFCASTENGEEKVTGELFFGEGSRLTVL.

In its sample, this clonotype was seen many times. J is TRBJ1-6 and V is TRBV2; 7 nucleotides agree with TRBD1. The CDR3 spans 15 residues. Germline CDR1 reads SNHLY; CDR2 reads FYNNEI. The trim removed 4 bases at V and 7 bases at J, leaving 7 bases unmatched. CDR3 sequence reads: CASSGTGVVNSPLHF. CDR3 coding DNA: TGTGCCAGCAGTGGGACAGGAGTAGTAAATTCACCCCTCCACTTT.

The table lists this clonotype with many counts. The CDR3 nucleotides are TGCAGCGTTGCAGGGCTAGAGGATGGCTACACCTTC. The encoded protein is CSVAGLEDGYTF. V usage is TRBV29-1 and J usage is TRBJ1-2; possibly TRBD1 for D (5 bases). V was cut by 4 bases and J by 6 bases, with 12 bases left in between. The CDR3 contains 12 residues. Germline V gene data show CDR1 as SQVTM and CDR2 as ANQGSEA.

Many counts were recorded for this clonotype. The chain carries TRBV6-4 and TRBJ2-2; D is uncertain. This CDR3 spans 14 amino acids. V was trimmed by 0 bases and J by 3 bases, leaving 5 bases between them. Germline V gene sequence: CDR1 MRHNA, CDR2 SNTAGT. CDR3 nucleotides: TGTGCCAGCAGTGACTCTACGGACACCGGGGAGCTGTTTTTT. Protein sequence: CASSDSTDTGELFF.

This clonotype was seen ten or more times. The chain links TRBV24-1 to TRBJ1-2; D might be TRBD1 (5 bases). The germline V and J ends were trimmed by 9 bases and 1 base, with 8 bases remaining between them. Germline values: CDR1 KGHDR, CDR2 SFDVKD. This CDR3 is 12 amino acids long. The CDR3 bases are TGTGCCACCCGGGACGGTAACTATGGCTACACCTTC. This translates into CATRDGNYGYTF.

This clonotype turned up a few times. V gene TRBV9 combines with J gene TRBJ2-7; D is possibly TRBD2 (6 bases). Germline CDR1 and CDR2: SGDLS and YYNGEE. Trimming took 0 bases from V and 2 from J, leaving 9 bases between them. The CDR3 totals 14 residues. The CDR3 DNA reads as TGTGCCAGCAGCGTAGACGGGGGAGCCTACGAGCAGTACTTC. It yields the protein CASSVDGGAYEQYF.

This clonotype was detected ten times or more. The gene calls are TRBV20-1 and TRBJ1-5, with TRBD1 as a possible D gene (6 bases). The CDR3 sequence is 15 residues long. Germline V CDR1 and CDR2: DFQATT, SNEGSKA (reference sequence). V was cut by 6 bases and J by 7 bases, with 22 bases left in between. CDR3 loop: CSALPKISGAQPQHF. The DNA for the CDR3 is TGCAGTGCCCTCCCTAAAATCTCAGGGGCCCAGCCCCAGCATTTT.

V gene TRBV30 combines with J gene TRBJ2-5; D gene uncertain. Germline V gene lookup returns CDR1 GTSNPN and CDR2 SVGIG (reference sequence). The V and J ends lost 4 bases and 7 bases respectively, with 16 bases between them. This CDR3 is built from 13 residues. The CDR3 spells CAWKTPSRGTQYF. CDR3 nucleotides: TGTGCCTGGAAGACTCCATCCCGAGGGACCCAGTACTTC.